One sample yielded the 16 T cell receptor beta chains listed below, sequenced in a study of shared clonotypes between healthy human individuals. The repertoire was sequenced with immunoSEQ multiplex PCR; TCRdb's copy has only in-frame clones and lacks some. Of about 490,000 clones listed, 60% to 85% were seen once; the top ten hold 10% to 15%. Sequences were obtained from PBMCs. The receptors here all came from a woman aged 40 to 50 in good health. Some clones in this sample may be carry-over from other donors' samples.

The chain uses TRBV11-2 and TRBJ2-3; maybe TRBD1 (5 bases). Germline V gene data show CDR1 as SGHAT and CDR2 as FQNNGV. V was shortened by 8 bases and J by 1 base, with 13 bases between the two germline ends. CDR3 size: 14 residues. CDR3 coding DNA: TGTGCCAGCGGAGCCCTGGGGCGCACAGATACGCAGTATTTT. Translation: CASGALGRTDTQYF. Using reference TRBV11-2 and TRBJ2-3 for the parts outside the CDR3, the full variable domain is EAGVAQSPRYKIIEKRQSVAFWCNPISGHATLYWYQQILGQGPKLLIQFQNNGVVDDSQLPKDRFSAERLKGVDSTLKIQPAKLEDSAVYLCASGALGRTDTQYFGPGTRLTVL.

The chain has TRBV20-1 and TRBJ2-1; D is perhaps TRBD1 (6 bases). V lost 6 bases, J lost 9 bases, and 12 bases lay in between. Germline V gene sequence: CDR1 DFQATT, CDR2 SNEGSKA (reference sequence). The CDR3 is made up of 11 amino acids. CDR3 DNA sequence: TGCAGTGCAGGGGGAAATGCTGAGCAGTTCTTC. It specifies CSAGGNAEQFF.

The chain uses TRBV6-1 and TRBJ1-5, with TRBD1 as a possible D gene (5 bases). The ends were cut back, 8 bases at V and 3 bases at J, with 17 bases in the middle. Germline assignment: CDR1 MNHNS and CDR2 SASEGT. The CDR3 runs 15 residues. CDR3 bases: TGTGCCAGCCTACCCCGGGGGGGTTCCAATCAGCCCCAGCATTTT. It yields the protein CASLPRGGSNQPQHF.

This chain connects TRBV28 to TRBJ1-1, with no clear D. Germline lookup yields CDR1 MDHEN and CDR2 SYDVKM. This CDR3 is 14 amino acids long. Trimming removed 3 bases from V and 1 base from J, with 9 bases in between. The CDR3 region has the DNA TGTGCCAGCAGTTTTATTAGGAGGAACACTGAAGCTTTCTTT. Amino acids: CASSFIRRNTEAFF.

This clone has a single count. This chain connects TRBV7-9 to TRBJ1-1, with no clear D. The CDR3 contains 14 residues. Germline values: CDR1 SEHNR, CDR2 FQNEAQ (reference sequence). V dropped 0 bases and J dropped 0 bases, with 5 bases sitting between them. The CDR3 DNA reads TGTGCCAGCAGCTTAGCGGACCTGAACACTGAAGCTTTCTTT. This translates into CASSLADLNTEAFF.

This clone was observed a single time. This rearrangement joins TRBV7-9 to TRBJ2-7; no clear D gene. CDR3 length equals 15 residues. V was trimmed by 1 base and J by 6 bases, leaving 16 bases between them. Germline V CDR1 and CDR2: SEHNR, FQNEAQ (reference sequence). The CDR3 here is CASSLGAGRVPEQYF. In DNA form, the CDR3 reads TGTGCCAGCAGCTTAGGCGCAGGAAGAGTACCCGAGCAGTACTTC.

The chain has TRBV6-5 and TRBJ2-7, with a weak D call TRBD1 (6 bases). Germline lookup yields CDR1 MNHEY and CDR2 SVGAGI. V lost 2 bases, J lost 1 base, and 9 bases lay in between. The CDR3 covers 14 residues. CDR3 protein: CASSYATGSYEQYF. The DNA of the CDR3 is TGTGCCAGCAGTTACGCGACAGGTTCCTACGAGCAGTACTTC.

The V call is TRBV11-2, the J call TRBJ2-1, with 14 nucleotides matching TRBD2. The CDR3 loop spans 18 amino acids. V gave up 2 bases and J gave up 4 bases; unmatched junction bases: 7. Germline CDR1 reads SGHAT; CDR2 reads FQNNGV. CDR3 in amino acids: CASSLRLAGGPGYNEQFF. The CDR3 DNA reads TGTGCCAGCAGCTTACGACTAGCGGGAGGGCCGGGGTACAATGAGCAGTTCTTC.

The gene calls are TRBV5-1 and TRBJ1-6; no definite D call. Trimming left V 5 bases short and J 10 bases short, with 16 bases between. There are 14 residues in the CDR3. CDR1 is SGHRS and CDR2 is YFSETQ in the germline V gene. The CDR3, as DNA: TGCGCCAGCAGGATGACATCTACCCCGTCACCCCTCCACTTT. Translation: CASRMTSTPSPLHF.

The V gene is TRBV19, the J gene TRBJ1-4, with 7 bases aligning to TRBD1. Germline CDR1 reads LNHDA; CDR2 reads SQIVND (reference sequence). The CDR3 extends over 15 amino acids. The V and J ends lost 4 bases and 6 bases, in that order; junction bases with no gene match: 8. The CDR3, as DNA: TGTGCCAGTAGTACCACAGGGGCCCTACATGAAAAACTGTTTTTT. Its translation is CASSTTGALHEKLFF.

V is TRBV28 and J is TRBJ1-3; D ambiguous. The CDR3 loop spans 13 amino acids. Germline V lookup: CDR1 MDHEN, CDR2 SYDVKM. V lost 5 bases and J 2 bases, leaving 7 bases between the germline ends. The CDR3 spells CASSRPPGNTIYF. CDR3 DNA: TGTGCCAGCAGTCGACCCCCTGGAAACACCATATATTTT.

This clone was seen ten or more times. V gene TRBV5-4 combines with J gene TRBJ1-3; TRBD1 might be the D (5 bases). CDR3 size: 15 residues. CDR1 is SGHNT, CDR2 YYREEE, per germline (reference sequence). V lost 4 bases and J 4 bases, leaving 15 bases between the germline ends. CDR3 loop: CASSPDRSVGNTIYF. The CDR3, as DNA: TGTGCCAGCAGCCCCGACAGATCAGTGGGAAACACCATATATTTT.

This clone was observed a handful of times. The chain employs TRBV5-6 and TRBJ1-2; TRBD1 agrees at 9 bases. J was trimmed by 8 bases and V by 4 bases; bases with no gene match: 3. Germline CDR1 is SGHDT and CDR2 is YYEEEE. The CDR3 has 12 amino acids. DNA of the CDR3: TGTGCCAGCAGCATGGGACAGGGAGGCTACACCTTC. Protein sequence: CASSMGQGGYTF.

The CDR3 nucleotides are TGTGCCAGCAGCTTAGGGAGGAACACTGAAGCTTTCTTT. As protein: CASSLGRNTEAFF. The chain is built from TRBV7-7 and TRBJ1-1; D gene ambiguous. Per the germline V gene, CDR1 is SSHAT and CDR2 is FNYEAQ (reference sequence). This CDR3 spans 13 amino acids. V shed 1 base and J shed 1 base, with 4 bases lying between them.

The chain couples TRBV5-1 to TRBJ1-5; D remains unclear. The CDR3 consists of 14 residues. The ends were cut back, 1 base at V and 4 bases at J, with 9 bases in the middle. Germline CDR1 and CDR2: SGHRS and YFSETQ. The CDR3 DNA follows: TGCGCCAGCAGCTTGAACGGTGGGAATCAGCCCCAGCATTTT. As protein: CASSLNGGNQPQHF.

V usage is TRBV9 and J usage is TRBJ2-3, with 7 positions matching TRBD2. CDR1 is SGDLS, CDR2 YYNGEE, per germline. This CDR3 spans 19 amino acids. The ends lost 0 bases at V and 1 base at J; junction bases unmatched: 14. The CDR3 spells CASSVDSRSASGRTDTQYF. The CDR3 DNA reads TGTGCCAGCAGCGTAGATTCTAGGAGCGCTAGCGGTCGCACAGATACGCAGTATTTT. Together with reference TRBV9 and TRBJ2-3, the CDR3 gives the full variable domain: DSGVTQTPKHLITATGQRVTLRCSPRSGDLSVYWYQQSLDQGLQFLIQYYNGEERAKGNILERFSAQQFPDLHSELNLSSLELGDSALYFCASSVDSRSASGRTDTQYFGPGTRLTVL.